This TCR beta chain was observed in a study of identical twins. Study-wide points: Surplus twin overlap in beta out-of-frame sequences was less pronounced.

Comments on this clonotype: Its antigen is unidentified.

The authors used template switching to add a universal primer site and gave cDNA unique molecular identifiers. Each CDR3 protein gets one entry after TCRdb re-called the 5' RACE reads with MiXCR. The repertoire holds about 1.7 million distinct CDR3 sequences, with about 31% as singletons. The V and J ends lost 4 bases and 6 bases, in that order; junction bases with no gene match: 11. Germline V gene data show CDR1 as LGHDT and CDR2 as YNNKEL (reference sequence). The CDR3 runs 16 residues. The TCR originated in a newborn girl in good health. What was sequenced was cord blood. The chain is built from TRBV3-1 and TRBJ2-3; TRBD2 aligns across 9 bases. CDR3 residues: CASSPRASGIRDTQYF. The CDR3 bases are TGTGCCAGCAGCCCCCGGGCTAGCGGGATCAGGGATACGCAGTATTTT.